The 26 T cell receptor beta chains below all came from one sample that was sequenced in a study of T cell changes during pregnancy in multiple sclerosis. Sequenced by immunoSEQ multiplex PCR; TCRdb stores in-frame clones only, minus some. This table holds fewer than 85,000 clones, approximately 94% found once. Specimen: peripheral blood, collected in the third trimester of pregnancy. The receptors stem from a female donor with multiple sclerosis, enrolled in a pregnancy study.

The genes are TRBV6-1 and TRBJ1-4; 7 nucleotides align to TRBD1. Germline V gene lookup returns CDR1 MNHNS and CDR2 SASEGT. There are 14 residues in the CDR3. The chain's CDR3 is CASGGLESHEKLFF. CDR3 DNA: TGTGCGTCAGGGGGGCTCGAATCTCACGAAAAACTGTTTTTT.

This clone has just a few counts. The junction does not match germline at one end; this may be a read error. The chain couples TRBV7-7 to TRBJ2-2; a weak D match, TRBD2 (6 bases). Looked up from germline, CDR1 is SSHAT and CDR2 is FNYEAQ (reference sequence). The CDR3 covers 14 residues. CDR3 DNA sequence: TGTGCTAGCAGCCTCGGGGGAAACACCGGGGAGCTGTTTTTT. Its protein product is CASSLGGNTGELFF.

The genes are TRBV9 and TRBJ2-5, with D perhaps matching TRBD2 (6 bases). Trimming removed 7 bases at V and 2 bases at J, with 15 bases between. This CDR3 contains 14 residues. CDR1 SGDLS and CDR2 YYNGEE come from the germline V gene. The CDR3 DNA is TGTGCCAGCTCCCAAAGCGGGCAACAAGAGACCCAGTACTTC. Protein sequence: CASSQSGQQETQYF.

The chain joins TRBV9 to TRBJ2-7; perhaps TRBD1 as D (5 bases). The germline V and J ends were trimmed by 4 bases and 1 base, with 12 bases remaining between them. Germline CDR1 SGDLS, CDR2 YYNGEE. The CDR3 runs 14 residues. CDR3 sequence: CASSSGMGSYEQYF. As DNA, the CDR3 is TGTGCCAGCAGCTCAGGGATGGGATCCTACGAGCAGTACTTC.

The rearrangement joins TRBV18 to TRBJ1-3, with D unresolved. The CDR3 is 16 residues long. Per the germline V gene, CDR1 is KGHSH and CDR2 is LQKENI. Between the trimmed V and J ends, which lost 2 bases and 0 bases, there was a span of 11 bases. DNA of the CDR3: TGTGCCAGCTCACCAAGCCAGGCCGACTCTGGAAACACCATATATTTT. Protein product: CASSPSQADSGNTIYF.

The chain joins TRBV19 to TRBJ1-5; D is perhaps TRBD1 (5 bases). This CDR3 contains 14 residues. The V end lost 7 bases, the J end lost 4 bases, and 14 bases lay between the germline ends. The germline V gene encodes CDR1 LNHDA and CDR2 SQIVND (reference sequence). CDR3 residues: CASKGEAPNQPQHF. The CDR3 bases are TGTGCCAGTAAAGGGGAGGCTCCGAATCAGCCCCAGCATTTT.

This chain joins TRBV29-1 and TRBJ2-7, with D perhaps TRBD1 (6 bases). The CDR3 sequence is 11 residues long. The V end was cut by 7 bases, the J end by 4 bases, with 11 bases between. The germline V gene encodes CDR1 SQVTM and CDR2 ANQGSEA. The CDR3 here is CSARGNYEQYF. For the CDR3, the DNA is TGCAGCGCCAGGGGAAATTACGAGCAGTACTTC.

V is TRBV18 and J is TRBJ2-2, with D tentatively TRBD1 (5 bases). This CDR3 is built from 16 residues. Germline CDR1 is KGHSH and CDR2 is LQKENI. V was pared by 3 bases and J by 5 bases, with 16 bases between. The CDR3 spells CASSPLAGHSTGELFF. Here the CDR3 DNA reads TGTGCCAGCTCACCTCTGGCAGGGCATAGTACCGGGGAGCTGTTTTTT.

This chain links TRBV5-1 with TRBJ2-6; no reliable D call. The length of the CDR3 is 16 residues. The V gene lost 0 bases and the J gene lost 0 bases, with 7 bases spanning the gap. Looked up from germline, CDR1 is SGHRS and CDR2 is YFSETQ. In DNA form, the CDR3 reads TGCGCCAGCAGCTTGGAACCTAGCTCTGGGGCCAACGTCCTGACTTTC. It is translated as CASSLEPSSGANVLTF. Full variable domain (remainder filled in from reference TRBV5-1 and TRBJ2-6): KAGVTQTPRYLIKTRGQQVTLSCSPISGHRSVSWYQQTPGQGLQFLFEYFSETQRNKGNFPGRFSGRQFSNSRSEMNVSTLELGDSALYLCASSLEPSSGANVLTFGAGSRLTVL.

A few counts support this clone. The V call is TRBV10-3, the J call TRBJ1-5; no clear D gene. Trimming took off 6 bases at V and 1 base at J, with 4 bases between the two ends. The CDR3 runs 12 residues. Germline loops: CDR1 ENHRY, CDR2 SYGVKD. CDR3 sequence: CAISRSNQPQHF. The CDR3 bases are TGTGCCATCAGCAGAAGCAATCAGCCCCAGCATTTT.

The gene calls are TRBV2 and TRBJ1-2; 8 bases fit TRBD1. J was trimmed by 6 bases and V by 9 bases; bases with no gene match: 6. The CDR3 length is 12 residues. Germline V CDR1 and CDR2: SNHLY, FYNNEI. CDR3 sequence (DNA): TGTGCCAGTACAGGGGGTCCGAATGGCTACACCTTC. This encodes CASTGGPNGYTF.

The rearrangement links TRBV6-5 to TRBJ1-5; no clear D gene. The CDR3 contains 16 residues. V lost 4 bases and J 1 base, leaving 14 bases between the germline ends. The V gene's germline CDR1 is MNHEY and CDR2 SVGAGI. Written as DNA, the CDR3 is TGTGCCAGCAGTTCCGGAGGGCTGGGGAGCAATCAGCCCCAGCATTTT. Translated, it gives CASSSGGLGSNQPQHF.

The gene calls are TRBV6-1 and TRBJ1-1; a weak D match, TRBD1 (5 bases). The CDR3 has 15 residues. CDR1 is MNHNS and CDR2 is SASEGT in the germline V gene. The germline V and J ends were trimmed by 3 bases and 6 bases, with 17 bases remaining between them. As DNA, the CDR3 is TGTGCCAGCAGTGACGAAAACGCAGGGTCCGCTGAAGCTTTCTTT. As protein: CASSDENAGSAEAFF.

The chain is built from TRBV5-4 and TRBJ2-2; maybe TRBD2 (6 bases). V was trimmed by 0 bases and J by 4 bases, leaving 13 bases between them. The CDR3 runs to 16 residues. Per the germline V gene, CDR1 is SGHNT and CDR2 is YYREEE (reference sequence). Here the CDR3 DNA reads TGTGCCAGCAGCTTGGCGGGGGATATCGGCACCGGGGAGCTGTTTTTT. Protein: CASSLAGDIGTGELFF.

The chain is built from TRBV14 and TRBJ1-5; D gene ambiguous. V was clipped by 9 bases and J by 4 bases, with 13 bases between them. This CDR3 spans 13 amino acids. Germline V gene data show CDR1 as SGHDN and CDR2 as FVKESK. The CDR3 reads CASQASGNQPQHF. The CDR3 DNA is TGTGCCAGTCAGGCCTCGGGGAATCAGCCCCAGCATTTT.

This chain joins TRBV27 and TRBJ2-7, with TRBD1 identical over 8 bases. The junction had 6 bases not matched to a gene; V was cut back by 4 bases and J by 7 bases. The CDR3 runs 13 residues. Germline V gene lookup returns CDR1 MNHEY and CDR2 SMNVEV (reference sequence). CDR3 sequence reads: CASSSRQGWEQYF. CDR3 nucleotides: TGTGCCAGCAGTTCCAGACAGGGGTGGGAGCAGTACTTC.

Concerning this clone itself: Its ends do not fully match the called genes, so a read error is possible. The chain joins TRBV5-6 to TRBJ1-2; no clear D gene. This CDR3 region has 15 residues. CDR1 and CDR2 from the germline V gene are SGHDT and YYEEEE. The CDR3: CASNLGMEVYYGYTF. The CDR3 DNA is TGTGCCAGCAACTTGGGGATGGAGGTTTACTATGGCTACACCTTC. Filled out from reference TRBV5-6 and TRBJ1-2, the complete variable domain reads DAGVTQSPTHLIKTRGQQVTLRCSPKSGHDTVSWYQQALGQGPQFIFQYYEEEERQRGNFPDRFSGHQFPNYSSELNVNALLLGDSALYLCASNLGMEVYYGYTFGSGTRLTVV.

The chain joins TRBV15 to TRBJ2-5; 15 nucleotides match TRBD2. V shed 8 bases and J 5 bases; nucleotides not matched to a gene: 6. Germline assignment: CDR1 LNHNV and CDR2 YYDKDF (reference sequence). This CDR3 contains 15 residues. CDR3 protein: CATGLAGGPEETQYF. For the CDR3, the DNA is TGTGCCACCGGACTAGCGGGGGGGCCGGAGGAGACCCAGTACTTC.

The chain employs TRBV7-2 and TRBJ1-1; 8 nucleotides align to TRBD1. CDR1 and CDR2 (germline): SGHTA, FQGNSA. This CDR3 has 15 amino acids. The trim removed 5 bases at V and 1 base at J, leaving 6 bases unmatched. The CDR3 is CASSLNQGANTEAFF. The DNA for the CDR3 is TGTGCCAGCAGCCTAAACCAGGGGGCGAACACTGAAGCTTTCTTT.

The chain uses TRBV7-6 and TRBJ1-3; D unresolved. The CDR3 is 16 residues long. Looked up from germline, CDR1 is SGHVS and CDR2 is FNYEAQ. V was trimmed by 5 bases and J by 3 bases, leaving 17 bases between them. CDR3 coding DNA: TGTGCCAGCAGCCCGCTGGGAGGGCGCTTTGGAAACACCATATATTTT. Translated: CASSPLGGRFGNTIYF.

The gene calls are TRBV11-2 and TRBJ1-1; D is ambiguous. Trimming removed 0 bases at V and 2 bases at J, with 13 bases between. Germline V gene data show CDR1 as SGHAT and CDR2 as FQNNGV. The CDR3 extends over 16 amino acids. The CDR3 region has the DNA TGTGCCAGCAGCTTAGATAGCGCGGGGATCAACACTGAAGCTTTCTTT. As protein: CASSLDSAGINTEAFF.

V gene TRBV5-5 combines with J gene TRBJ1-3; 7 nucleotides line up with TRBD1. The CDR3 has 18 amino acids. The germline CDR1 and CDR2 sequences are SGHKS and YYEKEE (reference sequence). V lost 4 bases and J lost 0; bases outside the gene matches: 13. DNA for the CDR3: TGTGCCAGCAGCCCTCACCCACCGGGACAGTTCTCTGGAAACACCATATATTTT. It codes for CASSPHPPGQFSGNTIYF.

The V call is TRBV5-1, the J call TRBJ1-1, with 7 bases that match TRBD1. The V and J ends lost 0 bases and 5 bases, in that order; junction bases with no gene match: 7. Germline-derived CDR1 and CDR2 are SGHRS and YFSETQ. This CDR3 comprises 15 residues. The CDR3 here is CASSLARGRWTEAFF. The CDR3 DNA is TGCGCCAGCAGCTTGGCAAGGGGGCGGTGGACTGAAGCTTTCTTT.

Comment on this clone: At one end the junction does not follow the germline gene, possibly because of a read error. V is TRBV9 and J is TRBJ2-5; TRBD1 agrees at 7 bases. The CDR3 extends over 13 amino acids. Per germline, CDR1 SGDLS and CDR2 YYNGEE. The CDR3 bases are TGTGCCAGCAGGGGGACAGACCAGGAGACCCAGTACTTC. Translating it yields CASRGTDQETQYF.

The V and J genes are TRBV18 and TRBJ2-2; 8 bases agree with TRBD2. The CDR3 spans 16 residues. The V gene end was trimmed by 0 bases and the J gene end by 5 bases; junction bases not matched to a gene: 5. Germline V gene data show CDR1 as KGHSH and CDR2 as LQKENI. The CDR3 DNA is TGTGCCAGCTCACCACCGACTAGCGTACGGACCGGGGAGCTGTTTTTT. This encodes CASSPPTSVRTGELFF.

The gene calls are TRBV27 and TRBJ1-6; D call uncertain. Germline V lookup: CDR1 MNHEY, CDR2 SMNVEV (reference sequence). V lost 9 bases and J 0 bases, leaving 15 bases between the germline ends. This CDR3 comprises 16 residues. CDR3 coding DNA: TGTGCCAGTAAGCGGGAATTAGGCTCCTATAATTCACCCCTCCACTTT. This sequence encodes CASKRELGSYNSPLHF.